This T cell receptor (beta chain) comes out of a study of regulatory T cells in long-lasting Graves disease. Study results and caveats: It was in persistent disease that TRBV28, TRBJ1-2 and TRBJ2-5 were favored.

Noted time point: newly diagnosed GD, antithyroid drugs for less than 3 months. With RNA extracted from PBMCs as input, the TCR library was made. The CDR3 is made up of 16 amino acids. The V and J ends lost 6 bases and 3 bases, in that order; junction bases with no gene match: 12. This clonotype showed up many times. The target antigen is unknown. iRepertoire HTBI primers and Arm-PCR of CDR3 regions built TCR beta libraries. TCRdb re-derived calls from the multiplex PCR reads in MiXCR, one entry per CDR3 protein. Of 250,000 to 400,000 distinct CDR3 sequences listed, 15% to 20% are singletons. The source of this sequence is a female donor with Graves disease. The rearrangement links TRBV12-3 or TRBV12-4 to TRBJ2-5; TRBD2 matches 8 bases. The starting material was peripheral blood mononuclear cells (PBMCs), obtained at new diagnosis, from a patient treated with antithyroid drugs. This CDR3 reads CASSRGFTSGKETQYF. The CDR3 nucleotides read TGTGCCAGCAGCCGAGGCTTTACTAGCGGCAAAGAGACCCAGTACTTC.